The entry below describes one TCR beta chain. The data were taken from a study of blood T cell repertoires in COVID-19. Data came from immunoSEQ multiplex PCR; TCRdb stores just in-frame clones and leaves some out. The sample contains 250,000 or so clones, approximately 91% of which appear only once. With 4 bases removed from V and 6 bases from J, the gap between germline ends came to 7 bases. The length of the CDR3 is 11 residues. Germline-derived CDR1 and CDR2 are SGDLS and YYNGEE. The sequence came from a woman aged 60-75 years with acute or convalescent COVID-19. The chain is built from TRBV9 and TRBJ1-2; D may be TRBD1 (6 bases). Material for sequencing was peripheral blood. The CDR3 here is CASSRGNGYTF. For the CDR3, the DNA is TGTGCCAGCAGCAGGGGGAATGGCTACACCTTC.